These 15 T cell receptor beta chains originate from one sample sequenced in a study of cytomegalovirus exposure and HLA in healthy donors. With 60 Vbeta and 13 Jbeta primers, the PCR was carried out. Measured with immunoSEQ multiplex PCR; TCRdb has only the in-frame clones, and not every one. The repertoire holds a few hundred thousand clones, with 80% as singletons. Source material: PBMCs. These receptors originate from a girl under 10 years old in good health and CMV-seronegative.

This rearrangement joins TRBV6-1 to TRBJ2-7, with 7 nucleotides matching TRBD2. V dropped 3 bases and J dropped 1; count of bases not matched to a gene: 12. CDR1 is MNHNS, CDR2 SASEGT, per germline. The CDR3 length is 17 residues. The CDR3: CASSDPFGGRESYEQYF. The DNA of the CDR3 is TGTGCCAGCAGTGACCCCTTTGGAGGGAGGGAATCCTACGAGCAGTACTTC.

J is TRBJ1-5 and V is TRBV27; 7 bases align to TRBD1. Looked up from germline, CDR1 is MNHEY and CDR2 is SMNVEV (reference sequence). This CDR3 is built from 17 residues. Trimming removed 0 bases from V and 6 bases from J; junction bases left unmatched: 11. The CDR3 DNA sequence: TGTGCCAGCAGTTTATCCCCCTACAGGGGCGTGGGTCAGCCCCAGCATTTT. It specifies CASSLSPYRGVGQPQHF.

The chain is built from TRBV6-1 and TRBJ1-2; 8 bases fit TRBD1. CDR3 length: 15 amino acids. V trimming: 10 bases; J trimming: 5 bases; junction bases outside the gene matches: 15. Germline V lookup: CDR1 MNHNS, CDR2 SASEGT. CDR3 in DNA: TGTGCCATCGGAACCTGGGACAGGTTATCGTATGGCTACACCTTC. Protein: CAIGTWDRLSYGYTF.

The chain uses TRBV9 and TRBJ1-1; a weak D match, TRBD1 (6 bases). CDR1 and CDR2 from the germline V gene are SGDLS and YYNGEE. V lost 5 bases to trimming and J lost 0 bases, with 17 bases between them. CDR3 length equals 16 residues. The CDR3, as DNA: TGTGCCAGCAGTCCGACAGGACCTCTACTGAACACTGAAGCTTTCTTT. Its protein product is CASSPTGPLLNTEAFF.

The rearrangement joins TRBV6-5 to TRBJ2-7, with D possibly being TRBD2 (6 bases). There are 14 residues in the CDR3. Germline assignment: CDR1 MNHEY and CDR2 SVGAGI. V was cut by 2 bases and J by 4 bases, with 12 bases left in between. CDR3 nucleotide sequence: TGTGCCAGCAGTTACGGCGAGGGGAGGTACGAGCAGTACTTC. It translates to CASSYGEGRYEQYF.

The CDR3 loop is CASSLRRKTGGTEAFF. CDR3 in DNA: TGTGCCAGCAGCTTAAGAAGGAAGACAGGGGGCACTGAAGCTTTCTTT. V and J are TRBV13 and TRBJ1-1; 9 bases are shared with TRBD1. With 2 bases clipped from V and 4 bases from J, the junction kept 8 bases outside the gene matches. The CDR3 sequence is 16 residues long. CDR1 is PRHDT, CDR2 FYEKMQ, per germline (reference sequence).

This clone was counted a single time. The chain is built from TRBV7-8 and TRBJ2-5, with TRBD2 identical over 14 bases. V shed 5 bases, J shed 5 bases, and the junction held 7 bases outside the gene matches. The germline V gene has CDR1 SGHVS and CDR2 FQNEAQ. The CDR3 loop spans 16 amino acids. This CDR3 is CASSPGLAGVGETQYF. As DNA, the CDR3 is TGTGCCAGCAGCCCGGGACTAGCGGGGGTTGGCGAGACCCAGTACTTC.

This chain uses TRBV9 with TRBJ2-5; possible D gene TRBD2, 7 bases. CDR1 is SGDLS, CDR2 YYNGEE, per germline. The V and J ends lost 0 bases and 1 base respectively, with 13 bases between them. This CDR3 region has 16 residues. CDR3 in DNA: TGTGCCAGCAGCGTAGGCCGAGGGGGGGTCCAAGAGACCCAGTACTTC. Its protein product is CASSVGRGGVQETQYF.

This clone turned up a few times. The chain employs TRBV25-1 and TRBJ2-1, with a possible D match to TRBD2 (6 bases). This CDR3 contains 13 residues. Germline values: CDR1 MGHDK, CDR2 SYGVNS. Trimming left V 4 bases short and J 8 bases short, with 12 bases between. The CDR3 reads CASSGLERYEQFF. The CDR3 DNA follows: TGTGCCAGCAGTGGACTAGAAAGATATGAGCAGTTCTTC.

Only a few counts were recorded for this clone. This chain joins TRBV27 and TRBJ2-7; 11 bases fit TRBD2. Germline values: CDR1 MNHEY, CDR2 SMNVEV (reference sequence). With 2 bases clipped from V and 2 bases from J, the junction kept 11 bases outside the gene matches. This CDR3 comprises 18 residues. The CDR3 here is CASSLGQIRLAGPYEQYF. The CDR3 coding sequence is TGTGCCAGCAGTTTAGGTCAAATTCGACTAGCGGGACCCTACGAGCAGTACTTC.

This clone came up once. The gene calls are TRBV7-3 and TRBJ2-2, with 7 nucleotides matching TRBD1. The germline V gene has CDR1 SGHTA and CDR2 FQGTGA. The CDR3 totals 16 residues. V shed 2 bases, J shed 2 bases, and the junction held 5 bases outside the gene matches. CDR3 nucleotides: TGTGCCAGCAGCTTAGCCGGGACAGCTAACACCGGGGAGCTGTTTTTT. Translation: CASSLAGTANTGELFF.

The CDR3: CAWGPWGRGSPLHF. The CDR3 DNA is TGTGCCTGGGGACCATGGGGGCGCGGTTCACCCCTCCACTTT. The chain has TRBV30 and TRBJ1-6; D possibly corresponds to TRBD1 (6 bases). Trimming removed 5 bases from V and 9 bases from J, with 17 bases in between. The CDR3 consists of 14 residues. Germline V gene sequence: CDR1 GTSNPN, CDR2 SVGIG (reference sequence).

This clone occurred once. V gene TRBV5-1 combines with J gene TRBJ1-2; 9 bases are a match to TRBD1. The CDR3 runs 14 residues. The junction had 7 bases not matched to a gene; V was cut back by 2 bases and J by 8 bases. Germline V gene sequence: CDR1 SGHRS, CDR2 YFSETQ. The CDR3 region has the DNA TGCGCCAGCAGCTTCGACAGGGGGATGGGGGGCTACACCTTC. This encodes CASSFDRGMGGYTF.

The J gene is TRBJ1-2, the V gene TRBV13, with D perhaps matching TRBD1 (5 bases). V was shortened by 5 bases and J by 9 bases, with 13 bases between the two germline ends. The CDR3 extends over 12 amino acids. Germline V gene sequence: CDR1 PRHDT, CDR2 FYEKMQ (reference sequence). The CDR3 region is CASSTLGVSYTF. CDR3 bases: TGTGCCAGCAGCACGTTAGGGGTTAGCTACACCTTC.

The chain carries TRBV19 and TRBJ1-3; D uncertain. This CDR3 spans 17 amino acids. Trimming removed 5 bases at V and 0 bases at J, with 17 bases between. The V gene's germline CDR1 is LNHDA and CDR2 SQIVND (reference sequence). The DNA of the CDR3 is TGTGCCAGTAGTCCCAAACTGACCGGCGGCTCTGGAAACACCATATATTTT. It specifies CASSPKLTGGSGNTIYF.